This T cell receptor (beta chain) was captured in a study of blood T cell repertoires in COVID-19. Study details: Among Cohort 3 donors, those recovered had two negative PCRs, clearance, or symptom resolution. From T cells, B-cell-depleted T cells, or PBMCs came the material, which was cDNA or gDNA.

CDR1 SGHKS and CDR2 YYEKEE come from the germline V gene (reference sequence). The CDR3 spans 17 residues. Trimming shortened V by 0 bases and J by 4 bases, and 19 bases separated the two germline ends. Generated by immunoSEQ multiplex PCR, the TCRdb table keeps only in-frame clones and is missing some. The sample holds around 200,000 clones, about nine tenths seen once. All enrollees were roughly 18 to 95 years old and from under 25 US areas. Material: PBMCs or T cells enriched from blood (not recorded which). The genes are TRBV5-5 and TRBJ1-2; possibly TRBD1 for D (6 bases). The TCR sequence derives from a woman between 50 and 59 years old in a cohort exposed to, infected with or recovered from COVID-19 (not recorded which). The DNA of the CDR3 is TGTGCCAGCAGCTTGGGAGGGGGACGCGGAGCTCTCTATGGCTACACCTTC. This encodes CASSLGGGRGALYGYTF.